Described below is a single T cell receptor (beta chain) sequence and its context. Libraries were prepared by immunoSEQ multiplex PCR; TCRdb keeps only in-frame clonotypes and omits some of them. The sample includes approximately 110,000 clones, under 85% of them seen just once. The data stem from a study of T cell responses to AZD1222 COVID-19 vaccine. Germline V gene lookup returns CDR1 SGHDT and CDR2 YYEEEE. The CDR3 covers 14 residues. With 7 bases removed from V and 3 bases from J, the gap between germline ends came to 13 bases. The TCR sequence derives from an adult in good health. The chain has TRBV5-6 and TRBJ2-2; D uncertain. Material: peripheral blood, obtained on day 0 of AZD1222 vaccination. In DNA form, the CDR3 reads TGTGCCAGCGGTTTCAGGAGTGACACCGGGGAGCTGTTTTTT. As protein: CASGFRSDTGELFF.